Following are 24 T cell receptor beta chains from one sample sequenced in a study of shared clonotypes between healthy human individuals. TCRdb's table, derived via immunoSEQ multiplex PCR, lists solely in-frame clones and lacks some. This table holds roughly 500,000 clones, 70% to 80% found once. Sequenced: PBMCs. Source of these receptors: a woman in her 40s in good health. Some clones in this sample may be carry-over from other donors' samples.

CDR3 in DNA: TGTGCCAGCCAACAGGGCCGGAGCTCCTACAATGAGCAGTTCTTC. It yields the protein CASQQGRSSYNEQFF. This chain uses TRBV10-3 with TRBJ2-1; TRBD1 might be the D (6 bases). The germline gives CDR1 ENHRY, CDR2 SYGVKD. Trimming cost V 10 bases and J 0 bases, with 16 bases left between them. CDR3 length: 15 amino acids.

This clone was observed a handful of times. The gene calls are TRBV7-8 and TRBJ1-6; D unresolved. V gave up 4 bases and J gave up 7 bases, with 8 bases separating them. The CDR3 spans 13 residues. Germline-derived CDR1 and CDR2 are SGHVS and FQNEAQ. The CDR3 region has the DNA TGTGCCAGCAGCTCCATGATCAATTCACCCCTCCACTTT. Its protein is CASSSMINSPLHF. Supplemented by reference TRBV7-8 and TRBJ1-6, the full variable domain reads GAGVSQSPRYKVAKRGQDVALRCDPISGHVSLFWYQQALGQGPEFLTYFQNEAQLDKSGLPSDRFFAERPEGSVSTLKIQRTQQEDSAVYLCASSSMINSPLHFGNGTRLTVT.

The genes are TRBV18 and TRBJ2-1, with 12 bases identical to TRBD2. Germline CDR1 and CDR2: KGHSH and LQKENI. J was trimmed by 0 bases and V by 6 bases; bases with no gene match: 3. This CDR3 region has 16 residues. The chain's CDR3 is CASSGLAGPSYNEQFF. CDR3 in DNA: TGTGCCAGCTCCGGACTAGCGGGGCCCTCCTACAATGAGCAGTTCTTC.

V is TRBV9 and J is TRBJ2-3; 7 bases agree with TRBD1. Germline loops: CDR1 SGDLS, CDR2 YYNGEE. J was trimmed by 3 bases and V by 3 bases; bases with no gene match: 13. This CDR3 is built from 17 residues. The CDR3 is CASSAGGRGDGTDTQYF. The CDR3 DNA is TGTGCCAGCAGCGCAGGGGGACGGGGAGATGGTACAGATACGCAGTATTTT.

The chain employs TRBV2 and TRBJ2-1; TRBD2 matches 8 bases. The germline V gene has CDR1 SNHLY and CDR2 FYNNEI. The V segment lost 2 bases and the J segment 4 bases; nucleotides outside the gene matches: 4. This CDR3 has 15 amino acids. In DNA form, the CDR3 reads TGTGCCAGCAGTGAATGGACTAGCAATTACAATGAGCAGTTCTTC. This codes for CASSEWTSNYNEQFF.

V usage is TRBV14 and J usage is TRBJ2-5; 7 bases are shared with TRBD1. The CDR3 spans 16 residues. Germline loops: CDR1 SGHDN, CDR2 FVKESK. The trim removed 1 base at V and 2 bases at J, leaving 7 bases unmatched. CDR3 coding DNA: TGTGCCAGCAGCCAAGGGGCAGGGGGAAGGCAAGAGACCCAGTACTTC. Its protein is CASSQGAGGRQETQYF.

A note on this clone: Other DNA variants within this sample encode the same CDR3. This chain links TRBV29-1 with TRBJ1-5, with 12 bases aligning to TRBD1. The V gene end was trimmed by 6 bases and the J gene end by 6 bases; junction bases not matched to a gene: 3. The germline CDR1 and CDR2 sequences are SQVTM and ANQGSEA. This CDR3 has 13 residues. The CDR3 loop reads CSVGQGAGQPQHF. In nucleotides, the CDR3 is TGCAGCGTGGGACAGGGGGCAGGTCAGCCCCAGCATTTT. The full variable domain, in which reference TRBV29-1 and TRBJ1-5 provide the parts outside the CDR3, is SAVISQKPSRDICQRGTSLTIQCQVDSQVTMMFWYRQQPGQSLTLIATANQGSEATYESGFVIDKFPISRPNLTFSTLTVSNMSPEDSSIYLCSVGQGAGQPQHFGDGTRLSIL.

This clone was detected a few times. The gene calls are TRBV14 and TRBJ1-4, with D uncertain. CDR1 and CDR2 from the germline V gene are SGHDN and FVKESK. The CDR3 extends over 15 amino acids. The V end was cut by 0 bases, the J end by 3 bases, with 8 bases between. CDR3 residues: CASSQDLGSNEKLFF. The CDR3 bases are TGTGCCAGCAGCCAAGATTTGGGATCTAATGAAAAACTGTTTTTT.

V usage is TRBV19 and J usage is TRBJ2-4; 16 nucleotides align to TRBD2. CDR3 length: 18 amino acids. Unmatched junction bases numbered 8, after V lost 9 bases and J lost 0 bases. The germline V gene has CDR1 LNHDA and CDR2 SQIVND (reference sequence). The CDR3 loop reads CASRTGTSGRVAKNIQYF. The CDR3 DNA sequence: TGTGCCAGCCGAACCGGGACTAGCGGGAGGGTAGCCAAAAACATTCAGTACTTC.

This chain links TRBV5-6 with TRBJ2-3, with 10 bases that match TRBD2. This CDR3 region has 18 residues. V dropped 6 bases and J dropped 3; count of bases not matched to a gene: 16. Germline assignment: CDR1 SGHDT and CDR2 YYEEEE. The DNA for the CDR3 is TGTGCCAGCAATCCGTCGTTGGGGACTAGCGTTTTGACAGATACGCAGTATTTT. It codes for CASNPSLGTSVLTDTQYF.

CDR3 coding DNA: TGTGCCTGGAGCCCCCTGGGACAGGGATATGGCTACACCTTC. Protein sequence: CAWSPLGQGYGYTF. The chain has TRBV30 and TRBJ1-2; 9 nucleotides agree with TRBD1. CDR1 and CDR2 from the germline V gene are GTSNPN and SVGIG (reference sequence). The junction had 7 bases not matched to a gene; V was cut back by 3 bases and J by 5 bases. The CDR3 runs 14 residues.

V is TRBV7-2 and J is TRBJ2-5; perhaps TRBD1 as D (5 bases). This CDR3 has 14 residues. Germline CDR1 is SGHTA and CDR2 is FQGNSA. Trimming left V 5 bases short and J 5 bases short, with 15 bases between. CDR3 protein: CASSRYQGLETQYF. In DNA, the CDR3 is TGTGCCAGCAGCAGATATCAGGGTCTGGAGACCCAGTACTTC.

This chain uses TRBV9 with TRBJ2-5, with 9 nucleotides matching TRBD2. Germline trimming cut 0 bases from V and 5 bases from J; bases unmatched to any gene: 5. The germline V gene encodes CDR1 SGDLS and CDR2 YYNGEE. The CDR3 is made up of 15 amino acids. The CDR3 loop reads CASSVDPTSGETQYF. The CDR3 DNA sequence: TGTGCCAGCAGCGTAGACCCCACTAGCGGGGAGACCCAGTACTTC.

This chain connects TRBV7-2 to TRBJ1-1; unclear D gene. Germline V lookup: CDR1 SGHTA, CDR2 FQGNSA. The CDR3 extends over 13 amino acids. With 5 bases removed from V and 1 base from J, the gap between germline ends came to 8 bases. The CDR3 DNA is TGTGCCAGCAGCCCCTGGAGGAACACTGAAGCTTTCTTT. Translated, it gives CASSPWRNTEAFF. The full variable domain, rest sourced from reference TRBV7-2 and TRBJ1-1, is GAGVSQSPSNKVTEKGKDVELRCDPISGHTALYWYRQSLGQGLEFLIYFQGNSAPDKSGLPSDRFSAERTGGSVSTLTIQRTQQEDSAVYLCASSPWRNTEAFFGQGTRLTVV.

V is TRBV27 and J is TRBJ2-1; unclear D gene. The germline V and J ends were trimmed by 2 bases and 9 bases, with 11 bases remaining between them. The CDR3 runs to 13 residues. Germline V gene lookup returns CDR1 MNHEY and CDR2 SMNVEV (reference sequence). CDR3 nucleotides: TGTGCCAGCAGTTTAAGCAGGATCAGTGAGCAGTTCTTC. Its translation: CASSLSRISEQFF.

This clone showed up just once. The rearrangement joins TRBV6-5 to TRBJ2-1; 14 positions match TRBD2. This CDR3 comprises 14 residues. The J segment lost 13 bases and the V segment lost 6 bases, leaving 8 bases of the junction unmatched. Germline V gene lookup returns CDR1 MNHEY and CDR2 SVGAGI. As DNA, the CDR3 is TGTGCCAGCAGCGCCCCGGGACTAGCGGGAGCTCAGTTCTTC. It codes for CASSAPGLAGAQFF.

This chain uses TRBV5-1 with TRBJ2-7, with a weak D call TRBD2 (6 bases). The V gene's germline CDR1 is SGHRS and CDR2 YFSETQ. The ends were cut back, 3 bases at V and 6 bases at J, with 13 bases in the middle. The CDR3 is 13 residues long. CDR3 residues: CASSSTLAAEQYF. The CDR3 DNA follows: TGCGCCAGCAGCTCAACTTTAGCGGCCGAGCAGTACTTC.

The chain has TRBV5-4 and TRBJ2-5; either TRBD1 or TRBD2 may supply D (5 bases each). Germline V gene lookup returns CDR1 SGHNT and CDR2 YYREEE (reference sequence). The CDR3 has 14 amino acids. V lost 3 bases and J 0 bases, leaving 9 bases between the germline ends. The CDR3 region has the DNA TGTGCCAGCAGCTGGGACCAGTACCAAGAGACCCAGTACTTC. This sequence encodes CASSWDQYQETQYF.

V usage is TRBV27 and J usage is TRBJ1-1; D is unclear. The CDR3 runs 13 residues. Germline V gives CDR1 MNHEY, CDR2 SMNVEV (reference sequence). The V end lost 2 bases, the J end lost 4 bases, and 8 bases lay between the germline ends. The CDR3 region has the DNA TGTGCCAGCAGTTTAGAGGCGAGCACTGAAGCTTTCTTT. Amino acids: CASSLEASTEAFF.

This sequence joins TRBV30 and TRBJ2-7; TRBD1 matches at 7 bases. The V and J ends lost 3 bases and 2 bases, in that order; junction bases with no gene match: 7. This CDR3 has 14 residues. Looked up from germline, CDR1 is GTSNPN and CDR2 is SVGIG (reference sequence). CDR3 DNA: TGTGCCTGGAGCATACAGGGGTCTACCTACGAGCAGTACTTC. This codes for CAWSIQGSTYEQYF. Filled out from reference TRBV30 and TRBJ2-7, the complete variable domain reads SQTIHQWPATLVQPVGSPLSLECTVEGTSNPNLYWYRQAAGRGLQLLFYSVGIGQISSEVPQNLSASRPQDRQFILSSKKLLLSDSGFYLCAWSIQGSTYEQYFGPGTRLTVT.

The chain carries TRBV28 and TRBJ2-7, with TRBD1 matching over 12 bases. Germline V gene sequence: CDR1 MDHEN, CDR2 SYDVKM. The CDR3 length is 15 residues. V shed 4 bases and J 6 bases; nucleotides not matched to a gene: 7. Written as DNA, the CDR3 is TGTGCCAGCAGTTGGGGGACAGGGGGCGCGAGCGAGCAGTACTTC. Its translation is CASSWGTGGASEQYF.

This chain uses TRBV10-1 with TRBJ2-3; either TRBD1 or TRBD2 may supply D (5 bases each). V shed 6 bases and J shed 6 bases, with 16 bases lying between them. This CDR3 has 14 residues. CDR1 is WNHNN, CDR2 SYGVQD, per germline (reference sequence). The CDR3 loop reads CASRASGTSDTQYF. In DNA form, the CDR3 reads TGCGCCAGCAGAGCGTCCGGGACCTCGGATACGCAGTATTTT.

The CDR3 DNA follows: TGTGCCAGCAGCTTAGCTTGGGGGAGTAGCTCCTACAATGAGCAGTTCTTC. Its protein product is CASSLAWGSSSYNEQFF. The chain combines TRBV7-2 with TRBJ2-1; TRBD1 or TRBD2 may be the D gene (5 bases each). The V and J ends lost 0 bases and 0 bases respectively, with 12 bases between them. Germline V gene sequence: CDR1 SGHTA, CDR2 FQGNSA. CDR3 length: 17 amino acids.

V gene TRBV11-2 combines with J gene TRBJ2-1; D may be TRBD1 or TRBD2 (6 bases each). CDR3 size: 16 residues. The V and J ends lost 1 base and 9 bases respectively, with 19 bases between them. CDR1 and CDR2 from the germline V gene are SGHAT and FQNNGV. CDR3 residues: CASSLASGGGMGEQFF. As DNA, the CDR3 is TGTGCCAGCAGCTTAGCAAGCGGAGGGGGGATGGGTGAGCAGTTCTTC. The variable domain in full, with the rest retrieved from reference TRBV11-2 and TRBJ2-1, is EAGVAQSPRYKIIEKRQSVAFWCNPISGHATLYWYQQILGQGPKLLIQFQNNGVVDDSQLPKDRFSAERLKGVDSTLKIQPAKLEDSAVYLCASSLASGGGMGEQFFGPGTRLTVL.